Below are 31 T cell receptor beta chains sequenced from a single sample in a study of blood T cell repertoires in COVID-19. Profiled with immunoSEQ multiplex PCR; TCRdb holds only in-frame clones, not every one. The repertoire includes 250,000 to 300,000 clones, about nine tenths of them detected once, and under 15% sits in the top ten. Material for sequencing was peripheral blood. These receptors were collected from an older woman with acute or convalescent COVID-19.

DNA of the CDR3: TGTGCCAGCAGCCTTAGCCCGGGGGTGGCCCAGCATTTT. It encodes CASSLSPGVAQHF. The chain couples TRBV28 to TRBJ1-5, with D maybe TRBD1 (5 bases). The CDR3 extends over 13 amino acids. CDR1 MDHEN and CDR2 SYDVKM come from the germline V gene. Trimming cost V 6 bases and J 11 bases, with 17 bases left between them.

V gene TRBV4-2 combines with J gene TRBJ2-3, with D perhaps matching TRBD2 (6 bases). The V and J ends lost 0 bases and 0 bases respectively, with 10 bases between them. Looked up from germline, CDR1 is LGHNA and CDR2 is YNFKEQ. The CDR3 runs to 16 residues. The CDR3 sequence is CASSQEGGISTDTQYF. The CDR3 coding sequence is TGTGCCAGCAGCCAAGAAGGCGGGATAAGCACAGATACGCAGTATTTT.

CDR3 residues: CASSPWDRGNQPQHF. The DNA for the CDR3 is TGTGCCAGCTCACCTTGGGACAGGGGCAATCAGCCCCAGCATTTT. This chain joins TRBV18 and TRBJ1-5; 9 nucleotides match TRBD1. The CDR3 length is 15 residues. Losses at the gene ends were 3 bases for V and 2 bases for J; bases not matched to a gene: 2. Germline V lookup: CDR1 KGHSH, CDR2 LQKENI.

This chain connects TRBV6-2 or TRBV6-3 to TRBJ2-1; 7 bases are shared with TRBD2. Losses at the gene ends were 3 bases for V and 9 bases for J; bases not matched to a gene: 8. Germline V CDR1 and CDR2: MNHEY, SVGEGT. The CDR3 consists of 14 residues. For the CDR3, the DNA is TGTGCCAGCAGTTATTTTCGGGAGGCGGGTGAGCAGTTCTTC. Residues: CASSYFREAGEQFF.

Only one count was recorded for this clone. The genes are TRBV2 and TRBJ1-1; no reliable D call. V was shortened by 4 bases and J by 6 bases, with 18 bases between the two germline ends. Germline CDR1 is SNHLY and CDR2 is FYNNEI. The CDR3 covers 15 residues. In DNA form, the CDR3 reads TGTGCCAGCAGTGGTCGGGCGGGGAAAGTAGCTGAAGCTTTCTTT. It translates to CASSGRAGKVAEAFF. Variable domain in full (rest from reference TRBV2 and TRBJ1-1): EPEVTQTPSHQVTQMGQEVILRCVPISNHLYFYWYRQILGQKVEFLVSFYNNEISEKSEIFDDQFSVERPDGSNFTLKIRSTKLEDSAMYFCASSGRAGKVAEAFFGQGTRLTVV.

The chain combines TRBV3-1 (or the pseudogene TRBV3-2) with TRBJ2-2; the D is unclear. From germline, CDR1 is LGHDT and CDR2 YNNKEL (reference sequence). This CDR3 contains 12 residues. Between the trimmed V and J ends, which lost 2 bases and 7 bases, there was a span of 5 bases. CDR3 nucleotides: TGTGCCAGCAGCCAACTCGGCGGGGAGCTGTTTTTT. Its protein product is CASSQLGGELFF.

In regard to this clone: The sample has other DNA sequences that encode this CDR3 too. The chain's CDR3 is CSVEVGTDTQYF. The CDR3 DNA reads as TGCAGCGTTGAGGTCGGGACAGATACGCAGTATTTT. The rearrangement joins TRBV29-1 to TRBJ2-3; D is unclear. Germline V gives CDR1 SQVTM, CDR2 ANQGSEA. The CDR3 spans 12 residues. V gave up 3 bases and J gave up 3 bases, with 7 bases separating them.

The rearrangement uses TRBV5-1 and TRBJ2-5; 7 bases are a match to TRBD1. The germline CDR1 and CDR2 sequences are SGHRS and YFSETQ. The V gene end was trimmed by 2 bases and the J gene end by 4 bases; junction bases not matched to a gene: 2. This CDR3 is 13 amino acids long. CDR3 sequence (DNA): TGCGCCAGCAGCTTAGGGGGCGGAGAGACCCAGTACTTC. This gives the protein CASSLGGGETQYF.

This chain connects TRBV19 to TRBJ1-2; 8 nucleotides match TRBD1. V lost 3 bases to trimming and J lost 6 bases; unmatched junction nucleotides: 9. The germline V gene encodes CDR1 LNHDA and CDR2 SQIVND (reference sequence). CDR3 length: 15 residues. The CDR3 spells CASSIARGLSDGYTF. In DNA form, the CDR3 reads TGTGCCAGTAGTATTGCCAGGGGGCTCTCAGATGGCTACACCTTC. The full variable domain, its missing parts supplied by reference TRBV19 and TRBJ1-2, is DGGITQSPKYLFRKEGQNVTLSCEQNLNHDAMYWYRQDPGQGLRLIYYSQIVNDFQKGDIAEGYSVSREKKESFPLTVTSAQKNPTAFYLCASSIARGLSDGYTFGSGTRLTVV.

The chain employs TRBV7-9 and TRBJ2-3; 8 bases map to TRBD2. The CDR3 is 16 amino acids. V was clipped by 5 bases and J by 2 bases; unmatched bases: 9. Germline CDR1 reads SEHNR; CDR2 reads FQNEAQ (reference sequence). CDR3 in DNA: TGTGCCAGCAGCCCCCGACCGGGGGGGAACACAGATACGCAGTATTTT. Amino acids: CASSPRPGGNTDTQYF.

CDR3 amino acids: CASSPRTGSNEKLFF. CDR3 nucleotides: TGTGCCAGCAGCCCCCGGACAGGCTCAAATGAAAAACTGTTTTTT. The V gene is TRBV9, the J gene TRBJ1-4; TRBD1 matches 7 bases. The CDR3 runs 15 residues. CDR1 and CDR2 (germline): SGDLS, YYNGEE. J lost 5 bases, V lost 4 bases, and 8 bases had no gene match.

The CDR3 sequence is CASRPGLAGGSSYNEQFF. The CDR3 DNA is TGTGCCAGCAGACCAGGACTAGCGGGCGGAAGCTCCTACAATGAGCAGTTCTTC. This chain uses TRBV5-4 with TRBJ2-1, with 11 bases identical to TRBD2. V was clipped by 5 bases and J by 0 bases; unmatched bases: 10. The germline V gene encodes CDR1 SGHNT and CDR2 YYREEE (reference sequence). CDR3 size: 18 residues.

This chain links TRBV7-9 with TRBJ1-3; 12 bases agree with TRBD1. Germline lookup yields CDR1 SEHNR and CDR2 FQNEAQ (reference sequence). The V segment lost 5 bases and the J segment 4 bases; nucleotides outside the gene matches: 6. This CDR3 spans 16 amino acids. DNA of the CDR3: TGTGCCAGCAGCCAGGGGGACAGGGGGCGCGGAAACACCATATATTTT. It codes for CASSQGDRGRGNTIYF.

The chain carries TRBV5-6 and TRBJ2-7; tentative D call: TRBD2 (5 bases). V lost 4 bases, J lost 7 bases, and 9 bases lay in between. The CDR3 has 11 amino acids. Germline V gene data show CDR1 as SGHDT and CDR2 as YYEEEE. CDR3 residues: CASSERAEQYF. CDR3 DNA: TGTGCCAGCAGCGAGAGGGCTGAGCAGTACTTC.

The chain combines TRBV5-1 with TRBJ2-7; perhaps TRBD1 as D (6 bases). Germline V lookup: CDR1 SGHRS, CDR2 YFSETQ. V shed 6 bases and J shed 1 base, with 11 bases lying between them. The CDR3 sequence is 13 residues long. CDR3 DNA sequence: TGCGCCAGCAAAACGGGGACATCCTACGAGCAGTACTTC. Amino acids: CASKTGTSYEQYF.

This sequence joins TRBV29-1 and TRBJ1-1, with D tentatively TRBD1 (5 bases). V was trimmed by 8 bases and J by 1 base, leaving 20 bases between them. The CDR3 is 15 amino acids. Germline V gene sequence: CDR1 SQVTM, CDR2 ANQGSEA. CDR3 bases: TGCAGCATTGGCGGGGCGTCAATTAAGAACACTGAAGCTTTCTTT. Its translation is CSIGGASIKNTEAFF.

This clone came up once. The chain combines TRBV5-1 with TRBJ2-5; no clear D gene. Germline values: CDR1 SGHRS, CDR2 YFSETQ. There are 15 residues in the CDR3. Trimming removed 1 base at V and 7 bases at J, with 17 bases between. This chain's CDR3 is CASSLSSQSTRTQYF. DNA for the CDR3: TGCGCCAGCAGCTTGTCCTCCCAGTCCACCAGGACCCAGTACTTC.

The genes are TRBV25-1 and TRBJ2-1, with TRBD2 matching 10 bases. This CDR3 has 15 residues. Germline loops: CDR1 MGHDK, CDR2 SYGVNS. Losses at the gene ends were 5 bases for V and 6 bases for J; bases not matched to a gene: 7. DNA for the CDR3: TGTGCCAGCAGTAATCTAGCGGGAGTAGGCAATGAGCAGTTCTTC. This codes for CASSNLAGVGNEQFF. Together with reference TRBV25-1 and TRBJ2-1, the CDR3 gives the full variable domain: EADIYQTPRYLVIGTGKKITLECSQTMGHDKMYWYQQDPGMELHLIHYSYGVNSTEKGDLSSESTVSRIRTEHFPLTLESARPSHTSQYLCASSNLAGVGNEQFFGPGTRLTVL.

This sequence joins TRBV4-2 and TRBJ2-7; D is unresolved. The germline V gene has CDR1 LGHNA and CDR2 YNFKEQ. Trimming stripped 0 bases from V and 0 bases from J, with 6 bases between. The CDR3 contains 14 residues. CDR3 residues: CASSQEHSSYEQYF. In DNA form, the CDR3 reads TGTGCCAGCAGCCAAGAACACAGCTCCTACGAGCAGTACTTC.

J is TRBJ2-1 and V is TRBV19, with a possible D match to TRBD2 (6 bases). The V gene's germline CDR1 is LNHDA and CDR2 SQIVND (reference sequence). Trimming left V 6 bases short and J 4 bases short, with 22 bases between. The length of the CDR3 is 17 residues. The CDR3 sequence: CASSRPGTRSRYNEQFF. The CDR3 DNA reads TGTGCCAGTAGCCGTCCCGGGACTCGTTCGCGGTACAATGAGCAGTTCTTC.

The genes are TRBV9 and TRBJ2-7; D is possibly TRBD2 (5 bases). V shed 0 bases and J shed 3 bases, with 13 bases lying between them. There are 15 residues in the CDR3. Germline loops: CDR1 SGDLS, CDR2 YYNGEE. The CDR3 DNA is TGTGCCAGCAGCGTAGGGACCTCGGCGGGCTACGAGCAGTACTTC. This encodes CASSVGTSAGYEQYF.

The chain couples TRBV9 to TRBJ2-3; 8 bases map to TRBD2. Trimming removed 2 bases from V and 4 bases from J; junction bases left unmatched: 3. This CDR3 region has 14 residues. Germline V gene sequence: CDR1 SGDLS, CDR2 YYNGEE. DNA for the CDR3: TGTGCCAGCAGCGTTAGCGGGACGTCAGATACGCAGTATTTT. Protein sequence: CASSVSGTSDTQYF.

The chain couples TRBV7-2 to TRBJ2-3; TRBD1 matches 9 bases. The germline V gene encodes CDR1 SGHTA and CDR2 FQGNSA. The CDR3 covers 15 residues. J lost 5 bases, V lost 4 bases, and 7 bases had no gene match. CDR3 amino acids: CASSSSGTGIDTQYF. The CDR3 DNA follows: TGTGCCAGCAGCTCATCCGGGACAGGGATAGATACGCAGTATTTT.

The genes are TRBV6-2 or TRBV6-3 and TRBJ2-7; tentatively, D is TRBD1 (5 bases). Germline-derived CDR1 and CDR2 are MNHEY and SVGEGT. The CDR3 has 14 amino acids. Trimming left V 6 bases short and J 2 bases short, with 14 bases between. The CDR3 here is CASSQPRQPYEQYF. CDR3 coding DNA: TGTGCCAGCAGCCAACCCCGACAGCCCTACGAGCAGTACTTC.

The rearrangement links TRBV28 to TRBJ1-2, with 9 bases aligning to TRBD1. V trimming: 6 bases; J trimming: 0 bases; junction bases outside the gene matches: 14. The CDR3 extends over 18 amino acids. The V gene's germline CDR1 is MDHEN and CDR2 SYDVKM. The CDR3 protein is CASRKFSGTGPSNYGYTF. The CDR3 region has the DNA TGTGCCAGCAGGAAATTCTCCGGGACAGGGCCTTCTAACTATGGCTACACCTTC.

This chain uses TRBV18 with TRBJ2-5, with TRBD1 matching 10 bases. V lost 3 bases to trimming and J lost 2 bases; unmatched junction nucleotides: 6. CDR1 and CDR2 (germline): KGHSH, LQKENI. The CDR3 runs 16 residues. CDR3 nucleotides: TGTGCCAGCTCACCGCTGGGACAGGGGCTTCAAGAGACCCAGTACTTC. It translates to CASSPLGQGLQETQYF.

The CDR3 DNA follows: TGTGCCAGCAGCCAATGGAGCAGAGGTGAGCAGTTCTTC. It yields the protein CASSQWSRGEQFF. J is TRBJ2-1 and V is TRBV3-1 (or the pseudogene TRBV3-2); unclear D gene. In germline, CDR1 is LGHDT, CDR2 YNNKEL (reference sequence). The CDR3 consists of 13 residues. V was clipped by 2 bases and J by 9 bases, with 11 bases between them.

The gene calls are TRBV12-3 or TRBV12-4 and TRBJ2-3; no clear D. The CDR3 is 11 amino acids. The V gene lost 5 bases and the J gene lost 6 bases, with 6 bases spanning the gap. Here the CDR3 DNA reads TGTGCCAGCAGTAATAGCGATACGCAGTATTTT. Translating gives CASSNSDTQYF.

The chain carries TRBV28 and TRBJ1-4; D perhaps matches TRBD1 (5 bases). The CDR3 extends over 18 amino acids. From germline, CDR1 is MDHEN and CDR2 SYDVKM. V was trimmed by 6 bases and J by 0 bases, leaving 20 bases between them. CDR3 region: CASRNKRGPAATNEKLFF. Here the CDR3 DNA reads TGTGCCAGCAGGAACAAAAGGGGCCCGGCTGCAACTAATGAAAAACTGTTTTTT.

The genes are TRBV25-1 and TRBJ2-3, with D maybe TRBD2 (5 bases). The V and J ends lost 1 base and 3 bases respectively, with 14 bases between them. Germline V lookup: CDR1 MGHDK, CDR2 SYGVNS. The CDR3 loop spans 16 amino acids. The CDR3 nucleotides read TGTGCCAGCAGTGAATTTGTCGGCCCGGGGACAGATACGCAGTATTTT. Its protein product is CASSEFVGPGTDTQYF.

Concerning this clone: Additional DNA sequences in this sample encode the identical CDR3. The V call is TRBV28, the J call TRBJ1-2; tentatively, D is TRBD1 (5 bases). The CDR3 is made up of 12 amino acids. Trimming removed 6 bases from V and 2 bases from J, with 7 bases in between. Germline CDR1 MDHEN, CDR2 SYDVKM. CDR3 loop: CASSRQNYGYTF. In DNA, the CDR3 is TGTGCCAGCAGCCGACAGAACTATGGCTACACCTTC.